This is a list of T cell receptor beta chains from one sample in a study of cytomegalovirus exposure and HLA in healthy donors. Sequencing was performed with immunoSEQ multiplex PCR; in TCRdb, only in-frame clones are kept and a portion is missing. The sample data list 130,000 to 150,000 clones. Sequencing input: PBMCs. Source of these receptors: a man aged 40-55 years in good health and CMV-seronegative. The CDR3 runs from the conserved cysteine through the conserved F or W. The D gene is left open where the match is weak.

length	D	V	J	CDR3	DNA
15	NA	TRBV7-2	TRBJ1-2	CASSLGRAENYGYTF	TGTGCCAGCAGCTTAGGGAGGGCGGAGAACTATGGCTACACCTTC
11	NA	TRBV2	TRBJ2-7	CASRRADEQYF	TGTGCCAGCAGGCGGGCGGACGAGCAGTACTTC
12	TRBD1	TRBV7-2	TRBJ1-1	CASSDSGTEAFF	TGTGCCAGCAGCGATTCCGGGACAGAGGCTTTCTTT
15	NA	TRBV5-1	TRBJ2-1	CASSPDGVRGNEQFF	TGCGCCAGCAGCCCCGATGGGGTGAGGGGGAATGAGCAGTTCTTC
14	NA	TRBV5-6	TRBJ2-7	CASSLLGAGYEQYF	TGTGCCAGCAGCTTATTAGGGGCCGGCTACGAGCAGTACTTC
15	TRBD1	TRBV29-1	TRBJ1-2	CSAGQGAELRDGYTF	TGCAGCGCCGGACAGGGGGCGGAATTAAGGGACGGCTACACCTTC
12	NA	TRBV19	TRBJ2-3	CASSRQSDTQYF	TGTGCCAGTAGTAGACAGTCAGATACGCAGTATTTT
16	NA	TRBV4-2	TRBJ2-5	CASSQVGLVTQETQYF	TGTGCCAGCAGCCAAGTTGGTCTAGTCACCCAAGAGACCCAGTACTTC
14	NA	TRBV7-8	TRBJ2-3	CASSPGLATDTQYF	TGTGCCAGCAGCCCTGGCCTAGCAACAGATACGCAGTATTTT
11	NA	TRBV29-1	TRBJ2-5	CSVDRTETQYF	TGCAGCGTTGACAGAACGGAGACCCAGTACTTC
14	NA	TRBV6-5	TRBJ2-7	CASSSFSMAYEQYF	TGTGCCAGCAGTTCGTTTTCTATGGCCTACGAGCAGTACTTC
15	TRBD1	TRBV5-6	TRBJ2-1	CASSLGTGAYNEQFF	TGTGCCAGCAGCTTGGGGACAGGAGCTTACAATGAGCAGTTCTTC
12	NA	TRBV7-8	TRBJ2-3	CASSFGEDTQYF	TGTGCCAGCAGCTTCGGGGAAGATACGCAGTATTTT
15	TRBD2	TRBV6-1	TRBJ2-5	CASSEGGGAYETQYF	TGTGCCAGCAGTGAAGGCGGGGGGGCCTACGAGACCCAGTACTTC
13	NA	TRBV28	TRBJ2-7	CASSLTGLYEQYF	TGTGCCAGCAGCCTTACAGGGCTCTACGAGCAGTACTTC
16	NA	TRBV7-6	TRBJ1-3	CASSSETGRSGNTIYF	TGTGCCAGCAGCTCCGAAACGGGTCGCTCTGGAAACACCATATATTTT
13	NA	TRBV10-3	TRBJ2-7	CAISVLDYYEQYF	TGTGCCATCAGTGTACTAGACTACTACGAGCAGTACTTC
14	TRBD1	TRBV9	TRBJ2-7	CASSAQGAAYEQYF	TGTGCCAGCAGCGCTCAGGGGGCGGCCTACGAGCAGTACTTC
15	NA	TRBV4-3	TRBJ2-3	CASSQNPSNSDTQYF	TGCGCCAGCAGCCAAAACCCTAGTAATTCAGATACGCAGTATTTT
15	TRBD1	TRBV7-6	TRBJ2-7	CASSPWDRVDYEQYF	TGTGCCAGCAGCCCGTGGGACAGGGTAGACTACGAGCAGTACTTC
14	NA	TRBV7-9	TRBJ1-3	CASSPTGSGNTIYF	TGTGCCAGCAGCCCCACAGGGTCCGGAAACACCATATATTTT
14	NA	TRBV10-3	TRBJ2-3	CAIRAGLTTDTQYF	TGTGCCATCAGGGCGGGGCTTACCACAGATACGCAGTATTTT
18	TRBD2	TRBV4-2	TRBJ2-2	CASSQGTSGGSNTGELFF	TGTGCCAGCAGCCAAGGGACTAGCGGGGGGTCGAACACCGGGGAGCTGTTTTTT
15	TRBD1	TRBV6-5	TRBJ1-4	CASSYSEDRAEKLFF	TGTGCCAGCAGTTACTCAGAGGACAGGGCTGAAAAACTGTTTTTT
16	TRBD1	TRBV4-2	TRBJ2-7	CASSQDRDRGLYEQYF	TGTGCCAGCAGCCAAGACCGGGACAGGGGTCTCTACGAGCAGTACTTC
17	TRBD1	TRBV11-2	TRBJ1-5	CASSLDSKGASNQPQHF	TGTGCCAGCAGCTTAGATTCTAAGGGGGCCAGCAATCAGCCCCAGCATTTT
14	NA	TRBV7-2	TRBJ1-3	CASNPTSSGNTIYF	TGTGCCAGCAACCCGACAAGCTCTGGAAACACCATATATTTT
13	NA	TRBV7-2	TRBJ2-2	CASSYQGTGELFF	TGTGCCAGCAGCTATCAGGGTACGGGGGAGCTGTTTTTT
13	NA	TRBV9	TRBJ1-3	CASSERPGNTIYF	TGTGCCAGCAGCGAGCGGCCCGGAAACACCATATATTTT
16	NA	TRBV7-6	TRBJ1-5	CASSLGSRPGDQPQHF	TGTGCCAGCAGCTTAGGCTCCAGACCCGGGGATCAGCCCCAGCATTTT
14	NA	TRBV6-5	TRBJ1-5	CASSYLAGNQPQHF	TGTGCCAGCAGTTACTTGGCAGGCAATCAGCCCCAGCATTTT
19	TRBD2	TRBV28	TRBJ2-6	CASSSPLLADLSGANVLTF	TGTGCCAGCAGTTCTCCCCTACTAGCGGACCTCTCTGGGGCCAACGTCCTGACTTTC
16	NA	TRBV4-3	TRBJ1-3	CASSQSYSPSGNTIYF	TGCGCCAGCAGCCAATCCTATAGTCCCTCTGGAAACACCATATATTTT
16	TRBD1	TRBV11-2	TRBJ1-6	CASNFDVGQGNSPLHF	TGTGCCAGCAACTTTGATGTGGGACAGGGTAATTCACCCCTCCACTTT
15	NA	TRBV6-6	TRBJ1-5	CASSRLGEGNQPQHF	TGTGCCAGCAGTCGCCTGGGGGAGGGCAATCAGCCCCAGCATTTT
12	NA	TRBV29-1	TRBJ2-7	CSVSTGSTEQYF	TGCAGCGTCAGTACAGGGTCTACCGAGCAGTACTTC
15	TRBD2	TRBV9	TRBJ2-1	CASSSGGSGYNEQFF	TGTGCCAGCAGTAGCGGGGGGTCCGGATACAATGAGCAGTTCTTC
16	TRBD1	TRBV4-3	TRBJ1-2	CASSQDQTGTDYGYTF	TGCGCCAGCAGCCAAGATCAGACAGGGACAGATTATGGCTACACCTTC
14	NA	TRBV28	TRBJ1-5	CASRTGILNQPQHF	TGTGCCAGCAGGACAGGCATATTGAATCAGCCCCAGCATTTT
13	TRBD1	TRBV7-2	TRBJ1-3	CASSADRANTIYF	TGTGCCAGCAGCGCCGACAGGGCCAACACCATATATTTT
14	TRBD1	TRBV7-2	TRBJ2-7	CASSLEADRVKQYF	TGTGCCAGCAGCTTAGAGGCCGACAGGGTCAAGCAGTACTTC
16	NA	TRBV9	TRBJ1-1	CASSPRSQGMNTEAFF	TGTGCCAGCAGCCCCCGAAGCCAGGGCATGAACACTGAAGCTTTCTTT
15	NA	TRBV11-2	TRBJ2-7	CASSLSRGVSYEQYF	TGTGCCAGCAGCTTAAGCAGGGGCGTATCCTACGAGCAGTACTTC